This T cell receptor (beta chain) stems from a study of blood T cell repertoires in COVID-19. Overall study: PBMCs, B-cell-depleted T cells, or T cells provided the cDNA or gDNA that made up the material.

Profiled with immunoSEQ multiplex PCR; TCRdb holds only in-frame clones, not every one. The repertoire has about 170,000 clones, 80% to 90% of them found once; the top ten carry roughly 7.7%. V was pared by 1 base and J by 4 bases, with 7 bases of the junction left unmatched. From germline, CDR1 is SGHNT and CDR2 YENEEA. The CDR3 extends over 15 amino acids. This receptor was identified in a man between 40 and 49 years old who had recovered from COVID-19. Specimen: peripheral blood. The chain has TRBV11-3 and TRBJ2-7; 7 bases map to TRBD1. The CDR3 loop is CASSLGWDRNYEQYF. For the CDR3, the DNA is TGTGCCAGCAGCTTAGGCTGGGACAGAAATTACGAGCAGTACTTC.